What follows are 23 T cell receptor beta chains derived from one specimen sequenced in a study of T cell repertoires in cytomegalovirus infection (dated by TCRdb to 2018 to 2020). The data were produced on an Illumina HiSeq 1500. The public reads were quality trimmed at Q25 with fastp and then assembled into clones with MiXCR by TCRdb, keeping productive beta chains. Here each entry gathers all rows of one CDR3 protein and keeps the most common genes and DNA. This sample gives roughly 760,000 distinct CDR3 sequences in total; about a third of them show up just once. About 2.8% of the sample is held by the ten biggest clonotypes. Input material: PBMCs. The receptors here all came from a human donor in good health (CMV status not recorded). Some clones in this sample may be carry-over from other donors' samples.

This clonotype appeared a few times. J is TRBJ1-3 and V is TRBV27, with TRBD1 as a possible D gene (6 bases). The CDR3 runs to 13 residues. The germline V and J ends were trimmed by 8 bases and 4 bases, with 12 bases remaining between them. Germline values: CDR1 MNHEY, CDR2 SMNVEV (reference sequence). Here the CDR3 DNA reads TGTGCCAGCGGCCAGGGGAGAGGAAACACCATATATTTT. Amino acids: CASGQGRGNTIYF.

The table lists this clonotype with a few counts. The CDR3 DNA follows: TGTGCCAGCAGCCGGGGACACGCTTCGGACACTGAAGCTTTCTTT. It is translated as CASSRGHASDTEAFF. The genes are TRBV7-6 and TRBJ1-1, with D maybe TRBD1 (6 bases). The CDR3 has 15 residues. Per germline, CDR1 SGHVS and CDR2 FNYEAQ. V dropped 5 bases and J dropped 3 bases, with 16 bases sitting between them.

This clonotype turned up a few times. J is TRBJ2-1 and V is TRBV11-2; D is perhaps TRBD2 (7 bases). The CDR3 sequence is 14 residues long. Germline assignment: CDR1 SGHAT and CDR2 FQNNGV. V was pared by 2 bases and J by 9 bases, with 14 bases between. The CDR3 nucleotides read TGTGCCAGCAGCTTATCCGGGGGGCCCGGTGAGCAGTTCTTC. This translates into CASSLSGGPGEQFF.

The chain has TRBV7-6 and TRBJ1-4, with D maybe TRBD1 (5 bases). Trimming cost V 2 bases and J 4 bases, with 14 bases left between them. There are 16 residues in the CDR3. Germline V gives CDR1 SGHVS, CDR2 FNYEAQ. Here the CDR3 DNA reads TGTGCCAGCAGCTTAAGGGAGGGGCACCTTAATGAAAAACTGTTTTTT. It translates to CASSLREGHLNEKLFF.

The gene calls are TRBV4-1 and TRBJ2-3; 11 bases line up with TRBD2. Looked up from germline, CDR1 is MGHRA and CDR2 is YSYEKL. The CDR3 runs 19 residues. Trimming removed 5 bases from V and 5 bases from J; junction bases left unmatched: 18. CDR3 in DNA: TGCGCCAGCAGCGGGTCGGGAGGGTTAGCGGGGGGGCCGAAAGATACGCAGTATTTT. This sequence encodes CASSGSGGLAGGPKDTQYF.

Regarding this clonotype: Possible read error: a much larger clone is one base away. In DNA form, the CDR3 reads TGTGCCAGCAGTGTCTATGGCTACACCTTC. Residues: CASSVYGYTF. The gene calls are TRBV2 and TRBJ1-2, with D hard to call. This CDR3 has 10 amino acids. The germline V gene encodes CDR1 SNHLY and CDR2 FYNNEI. Trimming removed 4 bases at V and 4 bases at J, with 1 base between. The whole variable domain, filled in from reference TRBV2 and TRBJ1-2, reads EPEVTQTPSHQVTQMGQEVILRCVPISNHLYFYWYRQILGQKVEFLVSFYNNEISEKSEIFDDQFSVERPDGSNFTLKIRSTKLEDSAMYFCASSVYGYTFGSGTRLTVV.

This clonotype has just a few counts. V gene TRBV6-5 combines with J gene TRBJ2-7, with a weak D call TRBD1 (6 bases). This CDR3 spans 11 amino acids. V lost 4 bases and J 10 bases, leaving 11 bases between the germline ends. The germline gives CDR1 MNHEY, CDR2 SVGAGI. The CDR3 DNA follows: TGTGCCAGCAGTTCACAGGGCTTACAGTACTTC. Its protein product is CASSSQGLQYF.

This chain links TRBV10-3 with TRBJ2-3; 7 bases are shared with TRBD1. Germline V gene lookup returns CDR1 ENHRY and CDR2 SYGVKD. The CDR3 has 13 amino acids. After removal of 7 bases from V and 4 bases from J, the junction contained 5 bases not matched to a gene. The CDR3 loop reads CAINEGASDTQYF. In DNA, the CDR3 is TGTGCCATCAACGAGGGGGCGTCAGATACGCAGTATTTT.

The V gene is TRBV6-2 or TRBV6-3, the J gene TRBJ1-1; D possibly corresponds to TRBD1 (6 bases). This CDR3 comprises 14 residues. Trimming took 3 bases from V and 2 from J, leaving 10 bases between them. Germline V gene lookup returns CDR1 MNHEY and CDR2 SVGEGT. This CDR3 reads CASSYARGNTEAFF. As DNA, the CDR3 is TGTGCCAGCAGTTATGCCAGGGGAAACACTGAAGCTTTCTTT.

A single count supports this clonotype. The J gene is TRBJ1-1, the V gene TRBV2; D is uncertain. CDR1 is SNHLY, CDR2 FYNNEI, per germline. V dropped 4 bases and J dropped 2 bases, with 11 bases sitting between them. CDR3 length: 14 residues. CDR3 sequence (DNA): TGTGCCAGCAGTGTTAGTGGAGACAACACTGAAGCTTTCTTT. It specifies CASSVSGDNTEAFF.

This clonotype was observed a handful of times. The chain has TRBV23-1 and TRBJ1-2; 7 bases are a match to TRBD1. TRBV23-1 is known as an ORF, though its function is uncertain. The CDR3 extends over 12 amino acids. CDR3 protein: CTRQGSNYGYTF. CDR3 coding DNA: TGCACACGACAGGGATCAAACTATGGCTACACCTTC.

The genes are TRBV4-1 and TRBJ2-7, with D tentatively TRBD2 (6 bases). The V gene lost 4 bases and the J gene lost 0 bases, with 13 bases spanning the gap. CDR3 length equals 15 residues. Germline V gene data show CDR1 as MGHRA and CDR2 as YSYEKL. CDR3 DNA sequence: TGCGCCAGCAGCCCCAGGGACTCCAGCTCCTACGAGCAGTACTTC. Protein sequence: CASSPRDSSSYEQYF.

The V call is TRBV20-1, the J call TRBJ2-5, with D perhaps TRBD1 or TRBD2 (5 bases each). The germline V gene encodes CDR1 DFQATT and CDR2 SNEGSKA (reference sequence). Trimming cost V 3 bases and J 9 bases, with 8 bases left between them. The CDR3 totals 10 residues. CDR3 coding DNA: TGCAGTGCTAGGGGACCTGCCCAGTACTTC. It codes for CSARGPAQYF.

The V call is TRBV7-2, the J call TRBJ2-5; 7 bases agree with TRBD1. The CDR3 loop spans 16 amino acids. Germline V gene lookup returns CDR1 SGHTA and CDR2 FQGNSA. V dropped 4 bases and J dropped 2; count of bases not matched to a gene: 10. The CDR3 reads CASSSTQWGQQETQYF. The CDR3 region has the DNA TGTGCCAGCAGCTCTACGCAGTGGGGACAGCAAGAGACCCAGTACTTC.

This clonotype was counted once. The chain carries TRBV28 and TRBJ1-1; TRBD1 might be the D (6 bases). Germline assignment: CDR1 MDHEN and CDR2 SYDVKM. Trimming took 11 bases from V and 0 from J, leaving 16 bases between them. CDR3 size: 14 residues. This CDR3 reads CAGAGGAMNTEAFF. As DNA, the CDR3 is TGTGCCGGCGCGGGGGGGGCCATGAACACTGAAGCTTTCTTT.

The CDR3 loop is CASSAGQDSYNEQFF. For the CDR3, the DNA is TGTGCCAGCAGTGCCGGACAGGACTCCTACAATGAGCAGTTCTTC. This sequence joins TRBV25-1 and TRBJ2-1, with 7 nucleotides matching TRBD1. Per the germline V gene, CDR1 is MGHDK and CDR2 is SYGVNS. The CDR3 sequence is 15 residues long. J gave up 0 bases and V 4 bases, and 3 bases lay outside the gene matches.

For the CDR3, the DNA is TGTGCCAGCAGTGAGACTTTGAGGTCCTCCTATAATTCACCCCTCCACTTT. As protein: CASSETLRSSYNSPLHF. This chain links TRBV6-4 with TRBJ1-6; D remains ambiguous. The CDR3 spans 17 residues. Deletions cut 3 bases from V and 0 bases from J, with 12 bases between. The germline gives CDR1 MRHNA, CDR2 SNTAGT.

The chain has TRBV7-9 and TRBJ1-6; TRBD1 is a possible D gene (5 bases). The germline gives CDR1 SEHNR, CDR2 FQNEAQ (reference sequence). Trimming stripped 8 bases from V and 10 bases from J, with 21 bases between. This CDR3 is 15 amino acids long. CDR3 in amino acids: CASVWEKGRGSPLHF. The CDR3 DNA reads TGTGCCAGCGTTTGGGAGAAGGGGAGGGGATCACCCCTCCACTTT.

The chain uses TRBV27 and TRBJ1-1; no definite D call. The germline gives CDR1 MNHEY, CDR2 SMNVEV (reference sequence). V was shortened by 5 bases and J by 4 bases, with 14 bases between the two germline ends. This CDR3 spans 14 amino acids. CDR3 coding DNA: TGTGCCAGCAGTCACCGAGGGTCGTTCACTGAAGCTTTCTTT. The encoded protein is CASSHRGSFTEAFF.

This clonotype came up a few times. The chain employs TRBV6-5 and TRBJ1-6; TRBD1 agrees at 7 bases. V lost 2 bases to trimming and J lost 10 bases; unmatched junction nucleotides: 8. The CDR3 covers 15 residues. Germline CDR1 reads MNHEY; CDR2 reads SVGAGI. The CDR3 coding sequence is TGTGCCAGCAGTTACCTTCGACAGGGAGGATCACCCCTCCACTTT. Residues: CASSYLRQGGSPLHF.

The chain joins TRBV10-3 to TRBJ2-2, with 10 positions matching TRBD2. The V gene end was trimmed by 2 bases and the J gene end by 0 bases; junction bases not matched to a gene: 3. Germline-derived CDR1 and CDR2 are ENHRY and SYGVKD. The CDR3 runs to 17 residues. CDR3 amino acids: CAISETSGDPNTGELFF. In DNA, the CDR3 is TGTGCCATCAGTGAGACTAGCGGGGACCCGAACACCGGGGAGCTGTTTTTT.

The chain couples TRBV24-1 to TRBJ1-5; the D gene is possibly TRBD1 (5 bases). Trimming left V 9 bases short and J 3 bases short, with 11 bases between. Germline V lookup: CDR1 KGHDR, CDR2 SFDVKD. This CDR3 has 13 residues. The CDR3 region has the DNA TGTGCCACCTCAAGGGACTTCAATCAGCCCCAGCATTTT. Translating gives CATSRDFNQPQHF.

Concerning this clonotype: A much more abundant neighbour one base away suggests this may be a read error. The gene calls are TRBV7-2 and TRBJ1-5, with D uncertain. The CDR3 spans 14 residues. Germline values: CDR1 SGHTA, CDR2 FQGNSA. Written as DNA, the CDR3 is TGTGACAGCAGCCCGTACGAGGGCGGGCAGCCCCAGCATTTT. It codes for CDSSPYEGGQPQHF.